One and the same sample provided the 5 T cell receptor beta chains below, sequenced in a study of cytomegalovirus exposure and HLA in healthy donors. The primer mix had 60 Vbeta and 13 Jbeta primers. Using immunoSEQ multiplex PCR, the repertoire was profiled, and TCRdb retains in-frame clones only, with some absent. The sample holds approximately 140,000 clones, approximately 81% seen once. Sequencing was carried out using PBMCs. The receptors come from a man younger than 35 in good health and CMV-seronegative.

The rearrangement uses TRBV29-1 and TRBJ2-5, with D perhaps TRBD2 (7 bases). V was trimmed by 7 bases and J by 2 bases, leaving 14 bases between them. Germline V gene sequence: CDR1 SQVTM, CDR2 ANQGSEA. The CDR3 loop spans 13 amino acids. The CDR3 spells CSASGGPQETQYF. The CDR3, as DNA: TGCAGCGCATCGGGGGGCCCGCAAGAGACCCAGTACTTC.

The rearrangement joins TRBV4-1 to TRBJ1-4; TRBD1 matches at 10 bases. V gave up 2 bases and J gave up 6 bases; unmatched junction bases: 6. The CDR3 has 16 amino acids. Germline CDR1 MGHRA, CDR2 YSYEKL. CDR3 nucleotides: TGCGCCAGCAGCCAACTACCGACAGGGGGCGATGAAAAACTGTTTTTT. This translates into CASSQLPTGGDEKLFF.

The chain employs TRBV5-1 and TRBJ1-2, with TRBD1 identical over 10 bases. Germline loops: CDR1 SGHRS, CDR2 YFSETQ. Unmatched junction bases numbered 10, after V lost 3 bases and J lost 8 bases. CDR3 length: 15 residues. The CDR3 DNA reads as TGCGCCAGCAGCTCTCCCGGGACAGGGGTAGAGGGCTACACCTTC. Its translation: CASSSPGTGVEGYTF.

In this sample, this clone turned up a few times. The chain has TRBV10-2 and TRBJ1-5, with 8 bases aligning to TRBD1. Germline values: CDR1 WSHSY, CDR2 SAAADI. The CDR3 covers 12 residues. J lost 5 bases, V lost 10 bases, and 4 bases had no gene match. The CDR3 DNA sequence: TGCGCCACCCAGGGGGCGGATCAGCCCCAGCATTTT. Protein product: CATQGADQPQHF.

The J gene is TRBJ2-6, the V gene TRBV27, with D perhaps matching TRBD2 (6 bases). Germline lookup yields CDR1 MNHEY and CDR2 SMNVEV (reference sequence). The CDR3 has 14 residues. Deletions cut 6 bases from V and 5 bases from J, with 11 bases between. The CDR3 loop is CASRKRDWANVLTF. CDR3 in DNA: TGTGCCAGCAGAAAGAGGGACTGGGCCAACGTCCTGACTTTC.